This T cell receptor beta chain stems from a study of T cells in tuberculosis. Study background: Sequenced TCRs come from CD1B-GMM tetramer-binding T cells. Samples predate treatment or fall within its first 7 days.

Trimming removed 3 bases from V and 5 bases from J; junction bases left unmatched: 3. The CDR3 extends over 15 amino acids. Germline V lookup: CDR1 MNHNS, CDR2 SASEGT. The study's findings and limits: GMM-specific TCRs were nearer to active tuberculosis alpha repertoires, suggesting expansion. The TCR-beta difference was not significant; alpha differences partly reflected length.

Of note for this clone: The antigen is undetermined.

Sequencing used immunoSEQ multiplex PCR; TCRdb keeps in-frame clones, though not all of them. The repertoire holds approximately 35,000 clones, 92% seen once, with around 7% in the top ten. Time point: new active TB diagnosis, blood taken before or within 7 days of starting treatment. The chain links TRBV6-1 to TRBJ2-1; TRBD2 agrees at 11 bases. This material consisted of PBMCs, taken at tuberculosis diagnosis. The receptor's source is an adult with tuberculosis. Some clones in this sample may be carry-over from other donors' samples. CDR3 protein: CASSDGTSGHNEQFF. The DNA for the CDR3 is TGTGCCAGCAGTGACGGGACTAGCGGTCACAATGAGCAGTTCTTC.